The text below deals with one T cell receptor (beta chain). The entry originates in a study of blood T cell repertoires in COVID-19. On the study more broadly: PBMCs, B-cell-depleted T cells, or T cells were the source of the cDNA or gDNA that made up the material.

V trimming: 6 bases; J trimming: 7 bases; junction bases outside the gene matches: 8. This CDR3 is 13 amino acids long. Germline lookup yields CDR1 MNHEY and CDR2 SMNVEV (reference sequence). Authors' processing steps: By means of reference gene primer amplification, nucleated cell counts were estimated. Using immunoSEQ multiplex PCR, the repertoire was profiled, and TCRdb retains in-frame clones only, with some absent. V and J calls and clone size follow that table, whereas D and trimming were derived from the DNA. The sample includes 130,000 or so clones, 87% of them seen just once. The source of this sequence is a man aged 50 to 60 with active COVID-19. Source material: peripheral blood. The chain links TRBV27 to TRBJ1-2, with TRBD1 identical over 7 bases. The CDR3 DNA reads as TGTGCCAGCAGAACGACAGGGTTTGGTGGCTACACCTTC. It specifies CASRTTGFGGYTF.